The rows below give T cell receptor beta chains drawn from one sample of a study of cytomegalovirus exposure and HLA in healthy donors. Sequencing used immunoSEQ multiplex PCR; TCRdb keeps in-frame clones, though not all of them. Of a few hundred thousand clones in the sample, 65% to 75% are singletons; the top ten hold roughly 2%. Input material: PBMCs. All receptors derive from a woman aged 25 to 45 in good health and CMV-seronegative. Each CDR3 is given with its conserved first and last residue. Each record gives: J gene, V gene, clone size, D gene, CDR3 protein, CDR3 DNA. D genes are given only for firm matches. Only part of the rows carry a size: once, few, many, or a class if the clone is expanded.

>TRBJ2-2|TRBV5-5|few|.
CASSLRETGELFF
TGTGCCAGCAGTCTGAGGGAGACCGGGGAGCTGTTTTTT
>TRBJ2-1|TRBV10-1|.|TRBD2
CASSALAGDYNEQFF
TGCGCCAGCAGTGCACTAGCGGGAGACTACAATGAGCAGTTCTTC
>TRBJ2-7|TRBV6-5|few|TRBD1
CASSSGTGGYEQYF
TGTGCCAGCAGCTCCGGGACAGGGGGCTACGAGCAGTACTTC
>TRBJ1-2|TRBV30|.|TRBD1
CAWSGPKQGAGGYTF
TGTGCCTGGAGTGGGCCCAAACAGGGGGCGGGAGGCTACACCTTC
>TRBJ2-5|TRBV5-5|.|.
CASIRNGGVSETQYF
TGTGCCAGCATAAGGAATGGCGGCGTCTCGGAGACCCAGTACTTC
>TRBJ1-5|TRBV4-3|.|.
CASSQVPGDNQPQHF
TGCGCCAGCAGCCAAGTCCCGGGTGACAATCAGCCCCAGCATTTT
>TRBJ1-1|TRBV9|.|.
CASSVSTGEKNTEAFF
TGTGCCAGCAGCGTATCAACAGGAGAAAAGAACACTGAAGCTTTCTTT
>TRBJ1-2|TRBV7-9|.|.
CASSSRDGGSYGYTF
TGTGCCAGCAGCTCGCGGGACGGAGGATCCTATGGCTACACCTTC
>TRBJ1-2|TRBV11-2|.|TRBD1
CASSFSKPGTGNGYTF
TGTGCCAGCAGCTTCTCGAAACCCGGGACAGGGAATGGCTACACCTTC
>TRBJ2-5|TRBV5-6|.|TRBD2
CASSFLGGKETQYF
TGTGCCAGCAGCTTCTTGGGGGGGAAAGAGACCCAGTACTTC
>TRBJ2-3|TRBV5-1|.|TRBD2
CASSLAVASGNTDTQYF
TGCGCCAGCAGCTTGGCCGTGGCTAGCGGTAACACAGATACGCAGTATTTT
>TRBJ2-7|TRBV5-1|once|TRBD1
CASSLSLGGIYEQYF
TGCGCCAGCAGCCTTTCTCTAGGGGGCATCTACGAGCAGTACTTC
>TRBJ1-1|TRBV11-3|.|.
CASRGGSKNTEAFF
TGTGCCAGCAGGGGCGGGTCCAAGAACACTGAAGCTTTCTTT
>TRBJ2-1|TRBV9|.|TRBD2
CASSTSGSYSNEQFF
TGTGCCAGCAGCACTAGCGGGAGTTATAGCAATGAGCAGTTCTTC
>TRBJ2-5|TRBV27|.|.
CASKSLGSQETQYF
TGTGCCAGCAAGAGCCTAGGCTCCCAAGAGACCCAGTACTTC
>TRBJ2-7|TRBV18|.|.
CASSPNHYEQYF
TGTGCCAGCTCACCCAATCATTACGAGCAGTACTTC
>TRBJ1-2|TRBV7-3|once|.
CASSLKAGSGYTF
TGTGCCAGCAGCTTAAAGGCAGGCTCTGGCTACACCTTC
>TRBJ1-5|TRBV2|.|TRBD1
CASKGTENQPQHF
TGTGCCAGCAAGGGGACAGAGAATCAGCCCCAGCATTTT
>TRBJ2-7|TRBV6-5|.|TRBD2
CASIGGSSYEQYF
TGTGCCAGCATTGGCGGGAGTTCCTACGAGCAGTACTTC
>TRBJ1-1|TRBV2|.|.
CASSVARGGGTEAFF
TGTGCCAGCAGTGTTGCTAGGGGAGGAGGCACTGAAGCTTTCTTT
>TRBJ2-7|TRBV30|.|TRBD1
CAWSRGQGSYEQYF
TGTGCCTGGAGTCGTGGACAGGGATCTTACGAGCAGTACTTC
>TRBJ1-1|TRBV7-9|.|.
CASTGGNTEAFF
TGTGCCAGCACCGGCGGGAACACTGAAGCTTTCTTT
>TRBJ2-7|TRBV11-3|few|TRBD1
CASSYDRGLGEQYF
TGTGCCAGCAGCTATGACAGGGGGCTAGGCGAGCAGTACTTC
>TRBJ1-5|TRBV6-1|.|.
CASSEGLINQPQHF
TGTGCCAGCAGTGAAGGACTCATCAATCAGCCCCAGCATTTT
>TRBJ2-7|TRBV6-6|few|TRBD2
CASSYERGPTYEQYF
TGTGCCAGCAGTTACGAGCGGGGGCCAACCTACGAGCAGTACTTC
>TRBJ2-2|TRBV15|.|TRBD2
CATSRGPSGINTGELFF
TGTGCCACCAGCAGAGGTCCTAGCGGGATTAACACCGGGGAGCTGTTTTTT
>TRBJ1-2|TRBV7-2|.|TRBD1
CASSPTGTAYGYTF
TGTGCCAGCAGCCCCACCGGGACAGCCTATGGCTACACCTTC
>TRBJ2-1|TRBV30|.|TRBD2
CAWSGGETETYNEQFF
TGTGCCTGGAGCGGGGGGGAGACTGAGACCTACAATGAGCAGTTCTTC
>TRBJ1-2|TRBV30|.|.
CAWKRLVYGYTF
TGTGCCTGGAAACGGCTAGTCTATGGCTACACCTTC
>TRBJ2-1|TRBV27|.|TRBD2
CASTRSLPAGGNNEQFF
TGTGCCAGCACCCGTAGCCTCCCGGCGGGAGGAAACAATGAGCAGTTCTTC
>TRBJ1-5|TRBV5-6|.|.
CASSLADAGNQPQHF
TGTGCCAGCAGCTTAGCGGATGCGGGCAATCAGCCCCAGCATTTT
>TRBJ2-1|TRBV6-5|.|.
CASSYPTRFF
TGTGCCAGCAGTTACCCTACGCGGTTCTTC
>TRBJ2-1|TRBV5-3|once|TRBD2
CARSLEDLGTSGRMRLDEQFF
TGTGCCAGAAGCTTAGAAGATTTGGGGACTAGCGGGAGGATGAGGTTGGATGAGCAGTTCTTC
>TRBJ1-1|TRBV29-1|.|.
CSGQVGTEAFF
TGCAGCGGACAGGTTGGTACTGAAGCTTTCTTT
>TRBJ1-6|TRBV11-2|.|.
CAISPRGVKGSYNSPLHF
TGTGCCATCAGCCCCAGGGGCGTGAAGGGTTCCTATAATTCACCCCTCCACTTT
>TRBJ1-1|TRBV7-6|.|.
CASSPEGRDTEAFF
TGTGCCAGCAGCCCTGAAGGGAGGGACACTGAAGCTTTCTTT
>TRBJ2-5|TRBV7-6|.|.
CASSSVLQETQYF
TGTGCCAGCAGCTCAGTCCTCCAAGAGACCCAGTACTTC
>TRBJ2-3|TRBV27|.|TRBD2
CASSTLGGTDTQYF
TGTGCCAGCAGCACCCTGGGGGGGACAGATACGCAGTATTTT
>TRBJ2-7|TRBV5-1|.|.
CASSSVGEAAYEQYF
TGTGCCAGCAGCTCCGTCGGGGAAGCGGCCTACGAGCAGTACTTC
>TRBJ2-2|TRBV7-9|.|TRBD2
CASSSSPGGAGELFF
TGTGCCAGCAGCTCCTCCCCGGGAGGAGCCGGGGAGCTGTTTTTT
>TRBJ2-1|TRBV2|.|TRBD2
CASSLRLAGGGNEQFF
TGTGCCAGCAGTTTAAGACTAGCGGGAGGAGGTAATGAGCAGTTCTTC
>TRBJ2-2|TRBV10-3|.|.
CAIRDTNTGELFF
TGTGCCATCAGGGACACGAACACCGGGGAGCTGTTTTTT
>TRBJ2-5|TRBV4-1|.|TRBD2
CASSHEGGVLQETQYF
TGCGCCAGCAGCCATGAGGGAGGGGTGCTACAAGAGACCCAGTACTTC
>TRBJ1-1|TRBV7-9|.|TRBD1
CASSPGQTNTEAFF
TGTGCCAGCAGCCCGGGACAGACAAACACTGAAGCTTTCTTT
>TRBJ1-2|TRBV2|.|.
CASSRGPTNYGYTF
TGTGCCAGCAGTAGAGGGCCCACTAACTATGGCTACACCTTC